This T cell receptor (beta chain) came from a study of Ad26.COV2.S vaccination and SARS-CoV-2 variants. Notes on this clone: Its antigen is unknown.

Treatment indicated: around 19 received Ad26.COV2.S at low or high dose, single or two shots; 5 received placebo; per-sample allocation not given. After the first vaccine or placebo injection, samples were drawn on day 63. Wuhan-strain spike was delivered by a replication-incompetent Ad26 vector. Profiled with immunoSEQ multiplex PCR; TCRdb holds only in-frame clones, not every one. The sample yields approximately 400,000 clones, about 83% seen once. V gave up 5 bases and J gave up 2 bases, with 16 bases separating them. The germline gives CDR1 SGDLS, CDR2 YYNGEE. The CDR3 runs to 15 residues. Study findings and constraints: Total T cell responses were possibly underestimated by TCR breadth and depth analyses.

The chain combines TRBV9 with TRBJ2-5, with D possibly being TRBD2 (6 bases). The material was peripheral blood, obtained in a trial of Ad26.COV2.S vaccine versus placebo. The receptor comes from a person between 18 and 65 years old who received the Ad26.COV2.S COVID-19 vaccine or a placebo. CDR3 DNA sequence: TGTGCCAGCAGACTTAGCGGCAGCTTTCAAGAGACCCAGTACTTC. Translation: CASRLSGSFQETQYF.